Below are 21 T cell receptor beta chains sequenced from a single sample in a study of cytomegalovirus exposure and HLA in healthy donors. PCR primers comprised 60 Vbeta and 13 Jbeta primers. Sequencing used immunoSEQ multiplex PCR; TCRdb keeps in-frame clones, though not all of them. The sample contains some 200,000 clones, approximately 79% of which appear only once. Sequenced: PBMCs. These receptors were obtained from a girl aged 2 to 10 in good health and CMV-seronegative.

The V and J genes are TRBV5-1 and TRBJ1-3; TRBD1 agrees at 7 bases. The CDR3 covers 15 residues. The germline V gene encodes CDR1 SGHRS and CDR2 YFSETQ. V lost 3 bases and J lost 4; bases outside the gene matches: 7. CDR3 DNA: TGCGCCAGCAGCTCGCGACAGGGCGCGGGAAACACCATATATTTT. Translated: CASSSRQGAGNTIYF.

V gene TRBV9 combines with J gene TRBJ1-6; D is possibly TRBD1 (5 bases). The V gene lost 6 bases and the J gene lost 3 bases, with 16 bases spanning the gap. Germline V gene sequence: CDR1 SGDLS, CDR2 YYNGEE. CDR3 length equals 16 residues. The CDR3 DNA sequence: TGTGCCAGCATGGGAATACAGGTTTTCTATAATTCACCCCTCCACTTT. It is translated as CASMGIQVFYNSPLHF.

V and J are TRBV5-1 and TRBJ1-1; 9 nucleotides match TRBD1. The CDR3 has 16 residues. CDR1 and CDR2 (germline): SGHRS, YFSETQ. V was clipped by 0 bases and J by 6 bases; unmatched bases: 9. In DNA, the CDR3 is TGCGCCAGCAGCTTGGTCCCGGGACAGGGAATCCCTGAAGCTTTCTTT. Its protein product is CASSLVPGQGIPEAFF.

In its sample, this clone was seen once. The rearrangement uses TRBV6-5 and TRBJ2-5; D might be TRBD1 (6 bases). The end of the DNA is better explained by TRBJ2-7, so the J call may be wrong. The CDR3 loop spans 15 amino acids. CDR1 is MNHEY and CDR2 is SVGAGI in the germline V gene. Written as DNA, the CDR3 is TGTGCCACCAGGAGCAGGGGCAGGGTCTTGTTCGAGCAGTACTTC. This translates into CATRSRGRVLFEQYF.

The chain joins TRBV7-2 to TRBJ1-2; 7 positions match TRBD1. This CDR3 spans 15 amino acids. V was clipped by 5 bases and J by 5 bases; unmatched bases: 11. Germline CDR1 reads SGHTA; CDR2 reads FQGNSA. CDR3 nucleotides: TGTGCCAGCAGCAAAGACGGGTCAGGGGGTTATGGCTACACCTTC. Amino acid sequence: CASSKDGSGGYGYTF.

The chain couples TRBV6-6 to TRBJ2-3; D gene unclear. Germline-derived CDR1 and CDR2 are MNHNY and SVGAGI (reference sequence). This CDR3 has 14 amino acids. Trimming shortened V by 4 bases and J by 1 base, and 9 bases separated the two germline ends. CDR3 DNA: TGTGCCAGCAGTTCACTCACAGGCACAGATACGCAGTATTTT. Protein sequence: CASSSLTGTDTQYF.

This chain connects TRBV25-1 to TRBJ2-3; 12 bases line up with TRBD2. The trim removed 4 bases at V and 3 bases at J, leaving 5 bases unmatched. The CDR3 is 16 amino acids. The V gene's germline CDR1 is MGHDK and CDR2 SYGVNS. The CDR3: CASSATTSGRTDTQYF. The CDR3 region has the DNA TGTGCCAGCAGTGCCACTACTAGCGGGAGGACAGATACGCAGTATTTT.

This clone was seen more than once but under ten times. This chain uses TRBV25-1 with TRBJ2-1; D ambiguous. V dropped 6 bases and J dropped 7 bases, with 13 bases sitting between them. CDR3 length equals 13 residues. CDR1 is MGHDK, CDR2 SYGVNS, per germline. The CDR3 is CASSNMTRNEQFF. The CDR3 DNA reads TGTGCCAGCAGCAACATGACAAGGAATGAGCAGTTCTTC.

The rearrangement uses TRBV6-6 and TRBJ1-1; TRBD1 agrees at 7 bases. CDR1 is MNHNY, CDR2 SVGAGI, per germline (reference sequence). Trimming took 5 bases from V and 1 from J; bases not matched to a gene: 4. The length of the CDR3 is 14 residues. CDR3 DNA sequence: TGTGCCAGCAGTCGAGGGGGCCCGAACACTGAAGCTTTCTTT. It translates to CASSRGGPNTEAFF.

This chain uses TRBV15 with TRBJ2-5; TRBD1 agrees at 9 bases. The CDR3 runs 17 residues. The germline V gene has CDR1 LNHNV and CDR2 YYDKDF (reference sequence). V was pared by 4 bases and J by 5 bases, with 14 bases of the junction left unmatched. The CDR3 here is CATSKDRTGTGKETQYF. The CDR3 bases are TGTGCCACCAGCAAGGATAGAACCGGGACAGGGAAGGAGACCCAGTACTTC.

This clone appeared a few times. The V call is TRBV19, the J call TRBJ1-5; perhaps TRBD1 as D (5 bases). The germline V gene encodes CDR1 LNHDA and CDR2 SQIVND (reference sequence). The ends were cut back, 1 base at V and 7 bases at J, with 14 bases in the middle. The CDR3 loop spans 15 amino acids. The chain's CDR3 is CASSIGPGVRQPQHF. The CDR3 nucleotides are TGTGCCAGTAGTATAGGCCCGGGGGTAAGGCAGCCCCAGCATTTT.

This rearrangement joins TRBV19 to TRBJ2-1, with 8 bases matching TRBD2. Germline CDR1 is LNHDA and CDR2 is SQIVND (reference sequence). This CDR3 comprises 14 residues. V shed 1 base, J shed 8 bases, and the junction held 4 bases outside the gene matches. CDR3 nucleotides: TGTGCCAGTAGTATAGGGCTAGCGGGCTATGAGCAGTTCTTC. This codes for CASSIGLAGYEQFF.

This clone was seen only a few times. The chain has TRBV7-3 and TRBJ2-7; D is ambiguous. The CDR3 contains 16 residues. Deletions cut 5 bases from V and 0 bases from J, with 17 bases between. Per germline, CDR1 SGHTA and CDR2 FQGTGA. CDR3: CASSPLQSLSSYEQYF. The CDR3 DNA reads TGTGCCAGCAGCCCACTACAAAGTCTAAGCTCCTACGAGCAGTACTTC.

The J gene is TRBJ1-3, the V gene TRBV7-9; the D gene is possibly TRBD1 (5 bases). The germline V gene encodes CDR1 SEHNR and CDR2 FQNEAQ (reference sequence). This CDR3 region has 14 residues. V was clipped by 4 bases and J by 8 bases, with 15 bases between them. The CDR3, as DNA: TGTGCCAGCAGCTGGGGGGATTTTCTGGACACCATATATTTT. It yields the protein CASSWGDFLDTIYF.

This chain connects TRBV5-1 to TRBJ1-2; 9 bases line up with TRBD1. The CDR3 consists of 14 residues. Germline trimming cut 4 bases from V and 5 bases from J; bases unmatched to any gene: 6. Germline assignment: CDR1 SGHRS and CDR2 YFSETQ. The CDR3 is CASSMGQGQYGYTF. CDR3 in DNA: TGCGCCAGCAGCATGGGACAGGGCCAATATGGCTACACCTTC.

The chain combines TRBV7-2 with TRBJ2-2; the D is unclear. There are 14 residues in the CDR3. V was cut by 2 bases and J by 6 bases, with 10 bases left in between. Germline values: CDR1 SGHTA, CDR2 FQGNSA. The DNA for the CDR3 is TGTGCCAGCAGCTTAAAATGGGCCGCCGGGGAGCTGTTTTTT. Encoded protein: CASSLKWAAGELFF.

A single count supports this clone. The V and J genes are TRBV9 and TRBJ2-7; 7 bases line up with TRBD2. This CDR3 comprises 17 residues. J was trimmed by 2 bases and V by 4 bases; bases with no gene match: 15. The germline V gene encodes CDR1 SGDLS and CDR2 YYNGEE. DNA of the CDR3: TGTGCCAGCAGCCCTCCCCATGGGGGGGGAGTCCCCTACGAGCAGTACTTC. Protein: CASSPPHGGGVPYEQYF. The complete variable domain, with remaining parts taken from reference TRBV9 and TRBJ2-7, reads DSGVTQTPKHLITATGQRVTLRCSPRSGDLSVYWYQQSLDQGLQFLIQYYNGEERAKGNILERFSAQQFPDLHSELNLSSLELGDSALYFCASSPPHGGGVPYEQYFGPGTRLTVT.

V is TRBV25-1 and J is TRBJ2-7, with no clear D. This CDR3 has 13 residues. The V end lost 7 bases, the J end lost 0 bases, and 10 bases lay between the germline ends. CDR1 is MGHDK and CDR2 is SYGVNS in the germline V gene. The CDR3 DNA is TGTGCCAGCACCTCAGCGAGCTCCTACGAGCAGTACTTC. Its protein is CASTSASSYEQYF.

This clone was seen once. The gene calls are TRBV25-1 and TRBJ2-7, with D possibly matching TRBD2 (6 bases). Germline V gene lookup returns CDR1 MGHDK and CDR2 SYGVNS. With 0 bases removed from V and 0 bases from J, the gap between germline ends came to 15 bases. This CDR3 spans 17 amino acids. CDR3 loop: CASSEYLLRDSSYEQYF. Written as DNA, the CDR3 is TGTGCCAGCAGTGAATACCTACTCCGGGACTCCTCCTACGAGCAGTACTTC.

The chain links TRBV6-4 to TRBJ2-2; maybe TRBD1 (6 bases). The CDR3 consists of 14 residues. Trimming took 2 bases from V and 2 from J, leaving 6 bases between them. Germline CDR1 reads MRHNA; CDR2 reads SNTAGT. The CDR3 coding sequence is TGTGCCAGCAGTGACGGGACAAACACCGGGGAGCTGTTTTTT. Encoded protein: CASSDGTNTGELFF.

The rearrangement joins TRBV5-4 to TRBJ2-7, with 11 bases aligning to TRBD2. With V trimmed by 4 bases and J by 7 bases, 10 bases remained unmatched. Germline V gene lookup returns CDR1 SGHNT and CDR2 YYREEE (reference sequence). CDR3 length: 15 amino acids. The DNA for the CDR3 is TGTGCCAGCAGCCACGACGGGACTAGCGGTCGGGAGCAGTACTTC. This gives the protein CASSHDGTSGREQYF. The full variable domain, rest sourced from reference TRBV5-4 and TRBJ2-7, is ETGVTQSPTHLIKTRGQQVTLRCSSQSGHNTVSWYQQALGQGPQFIFQYYREEENGRGNFPPRFSGLQFPNYSSELNVNALELDDSALYLCASSHDGTSGREQYFGPGTRLTVT.